This entry lists 30 T cell receptor beta chains sequenced from one sample in a study of blood T cells in healthy people across ages. Alongside a J-beta primer mix, a sample-barcoded 5' primer served in a second PCR lasting 7 to 11 cycles. Each CDR3 protein gets one entry after TCRdb re-called the 5' RACE reads with MiXCR. The profile covers about a million distinct CDR3 sequences, with roughly half appearing a single time and about 21% taken by the ten largest. Input material: blood. The receptors originated from a woman between 55 and 75 years old in good health.

This clonotype was seen more than once but under ten times. The rearrangement links TRBV13 to TRBJ2-7; TRBD1 is a possible D gene (6 bases). Per the germline V gene, CDR1 is PRHDT and CDR2 is FYEKMQ (reference sequence). The V and J ends lost 4 bases and 1 base respectively, with 8 bases between them. CDR3 length: 13 amino acids. This chain's CDR3 is CASSWGPSYEQYF. In DNA form, the CDR3 reads TGTGCCAGCAGCTGGGGGCCTTCCTACGAGCAGTACTTC.

In this sample, this clonotype turned up a few times. This chain joins TRBV9 and TRBJ2-3; D gene uncertain. Trimming took off 1 base at V and 2 bases at J, with 5 bases between the two ends. In germline, CDR1 is SGDLS, CDR2 YYNGEE. The CDR3 runs to 13 residues. CDR3 nucleotides: TGTGCCAGCAGCGTAACCACCACAGATACGCAGTATTTT. Translation: CASSVTTTDTQYF.

J is TRBJ2-5 and V is TRBV27; TRBD2 agrees at 14 bases. CDR1 MNHEY and CDR2 SMNVEV come from the germline V gene (reference sequence). V was pared by 5 bases and J by 11 bases, with 7 bases of the junction left unmatched. The CDR3 is 14 amino acids. Written as DNA, the CDR3 is TGTGCCAGCAGTACCGGGACTAGCGGGAGTGAGCAGTACTTC. It codes for CASSTGTSGSEQYF.

The genes are TRBV25-1 and TRBJ2-5; 8 positions agree with TRBD1. V gave up 2 bases and J gave up 4 bases; unmatched junction bases: 6. CDR3 size: 15 residues. Per the germline V gene, CDR1 is MGHDK and CDR2 is SYGVNS. DNA of the CDR3: TGTGCCAGCAGTGAAAGGACAGGGTGGATAGAGACCCAGTACTTC. Residues: CASSERTGWIETQYF.

The chain carries TRBV20-1 and TRBJ1-1; D gene uncertain. This CDR3 contains 12 residues. V shed 3 bases and J shed 1 base, with 6 bases lying between them. From germline, CDR1 is DFQATT and CDR2 SNEGSKA (reference sequence). This CDR3 reads CSASWQNTEAFF. Here the CDR3 DNA reads TGCAGTGCTAGTTGGCAGAACACTGAAGCTTTCTTT.

CDR3 amino acids: CASSLGIETGELFF. CDR3 DNA: TGTGCCAGCAGCTTAGGTATAGAGACCGGGGAGCTGTTTTTT. This chain joins TRBV7-6 and TRBJ2-2; D ambiguous. Germline V gene lookup returns CDR1 SGHVS and CDR2 FNYEAQ. The CDR3 extends over 14 amino acids. V dropped 1 base and J dropped 5 bases, with 8 bases sitting between them.

Only a few counts were recorded for this clonotype. The chain has TRBV27 and TRBJ2-7, with no clear D. CDR1 and CDR2 from the germline V gene are MNHEY and SMNVEV (reference sequence). Trimming took off 9 bases at V and 0 bases at J, with 12 bases between the two ends. The CDR3 is 13 residues long. The CDR3 loop reads CAREASCSYEQYF. In DNA form, the CDR3 reads TGTGCCAGAGAGGCTTCCTGCTCCTACGAGCAGTACTTC.

Only a few counts were recorded for this clonotype. The chain joins TRBV29-1 to TRBJ2-1; no definite D call. From germline, CDR1 is SQVTM and CDR2 ANQGSEA. Trimming took off 6 bases at V and 2 bases at J, with 14 bases between the two ends. The CDR3 runs 14 residues. The CDR3 here is CSVVQLETYNEQFF. The CDR3 region has the DNA TGCAGCGTGGTCCAACTCGAAACCTACAATGAGCAGTTCTTC.

A word on this clonotype: A read error may account for a junction end that differs from germline. The chain joins TRBV28 to TRBJ2-4; D call uncertain. The J call is in doubt because the DNA end fits TRBJ2-7 better. This CDR3 comprises 14 residues. Germline CDR1 is MDHEN and CDR2 is SYDVKM. The chain's CDR3 is CAGSLPGSPYEQYF. The DNA of the CDR3 is TGTGCCGGCAGCCTACCGGGTTCCCCCTACGAGCAGTACTTC.

This clonotype was counted a few times. The rearrangement links TRBV11-1 to TRBJ1-1; D not resolved. The CDR3 contains 13 residues. V was clipped by 5 bases and J by 4 bases, with 11 bases between them. Germline CDR1 is SGHAT and CDR2 is FQDESV (reference sequence). CDR3 loop: CASSPSEVTEAFF. The CDR3 nucleotides are TGTGCCAGCAGCCCTAGTGAGGTCACTGAAGCTTTCTTT.

V gene TRBV28 combines with J gene TRBJ1-2, with D unresolved. The germline V gene encodes CDR1 MDHEN and CDR2 SYDVKM. Trimming left V 4 bases short and J 6 bases short, with 12 bases between. This CDR3 spans 13 amino acids. CDR3 protein: CASSSPDLNGYTF. Here the CDR3 DNA reads TGTGCCAGCAGTTCCCCGGACTTAAATGGCTACACCTTC.

V gene TRBV7-2 combines with J gene TRBJ2-7; TRBD2 matches at 9 bases. Germline V gene lookup returns CDR1 SGHTA and CDR2 FQGNSA. The CDR3 extends over 14 amino acids. The V and J ends lost 4 bases and 9 bases, in that order; junction bases with no gene match: 10. The DNA of the CDR3 is TGTGCCAGCAGCTCGGGACTAGCAGAGCTCGGGCAGTACTTC. Translated: CASSSGLAELGQYF. Full variable domain (outside the CDR3, taken from reference TRBV7-2 and TRBJ2-7): GAGVSQSPSNKVTEKGKDVELRCDPISGHTALYWYRQSLGQGLEFLIYFQGNSAPDKSGLPSDRFSAERTGGSVSTLTIQRTQQEDSAVYLCASSSGLAELGQYFGPGTRLTVT.

This sequence joins TRBV28 and TRBJ2-1; D is unresolved. Germline lookup yields CDR1 MDHEN and CDR2 SYDVKM. Deletions cut 2 bases from V and 0 bases from J, with 14 bases between. This CDR3 comprises 17 residues. The CDR3 bases are TGTGCCAGCAGTTTACTTGTCGGAGACAACTCCTACAATGAGCAGTTCTTC. It specifies CASSLLVGDNSYNEQFF.

In its sample, this clonotype was seen a few times. The chain joins TRBV2 to TRBJ2-1, with 8 bases identical to TRBD2. The germline V gene encodes CDR1 SNHLY and CDR2 FYNNEI. This CDR3 spans 18 amino acids. V was pared by 3 bases and J by 8 bases, with 18 bases of the junction left unmatched. This chain's CDR3 is CASSDPLPGTSLRDEQFF. The CDR3 nucleotides are TGTGCCAGCAGTGACCCTTTGCCCGGGACTAGTCTTCGCGATGAGCAGTTCTTC.

The chain couples TRBV20-1 to TRBJ2-5; TRBD2 is a possible D gene (7 bases). Germline V CDR1 and CDR2: DFQATT, SNEGSKA (reference sequence). CDR3 length equals 13 residues. The germline V and J ends were trimmed by 8 bases and 5 bases, with 18 bases remaining between them. CDR3 residues: CSYKRGGEETQYF. CDR3 sequence (DNA): TGCAGTTATAAACGAGGGGGGGAGGAGACCCAGTACTTC.

This clonotype has a handful of counts. The V call is TRBV28, the J call TRBJ2-5; possibly TRBD1 for D (6 bases). From germline, CDR1 is MDHEN and CDR2 SYDVKM. Trimming cost V 2 bases and J 5 bases, with 15 bases left between them. CDR3 length: 15 amino acids. CDR3 residues: CASSLGGMSSETQYF. CDR3 DNA sequence: TGTGCCAGCAGTTTAGGGGGCATGTCTTCCGAGACCCAGTACTTC. Looking up the rest from reference TRBV28 and TRBJ2-5 gives the full variable domain: DVKVTQSSRYLVKRTGEKVFLECVQDMDHENMFWYRQDPGLGLRLIYFSYDVKMKEKGDIPEGYSVSREKKERFSLILESASTNQTSMYLCASSLGGMSSETQYFGPGTRLLVL.

As concerns this clonotype: A much more abundant neighbour one base away suggests this may be a read error. This rearrangement joins TRBV29-1 to TRBJ2-1; D is possibly TRBD1 (6 bases). CDR1 and CDR2 from the germline V gene are SQVTM and ANQGSEA. The CDR3 is 11 residues long. V was shortened by 7 bases and J by 5 bases, with 9 bases between the two germline ends. Here the CDR3 DNA reads TGCAGCGCTAACAGGGACAATGAGCAGTTCTTC. Translating it yields CSANRDNEQFF.

This sequence joins TRBV28 and TRBJ2-7; D gene ambiguous. The tail of the sequence fits TRBJ2-5 better, so the J call may be wrong. Germline V gene lookup returns CDR1 MDHEN and CDR2 SYDVKM. This CDR3 has 17 residues. The CDR3: CASSFPSLRTSGETQYF. Written as DNA, the CDR3 is TGTGCCAGCAGTTTCCCCTCTTTACGTACTTCGGGAGAGACCCAGTACTTC.

This chain links TRBV4-2 with TRBJ1-4, with unresolved D. The length of the CDR3 is 14 residues. Germline-derived CDR1 and CDR2 are LGHNA and YNFKEQ. The V gene lost 0 bases and the J gene lost 4 bases, with 6 bases spanning the gap. Written as DNA, the CDR3 is TGTGCCAGCAGCCAAGAGAGGCTTAATGAAAAACTGTTTTTT. Amino acid sequence: CASSQERLNEKLFF.

This clonotype was recorded at least ten times. The rearrangement joins TRBV11-2 to TRBJ2-6; D remains ambiguous. The germline CDR1 and CDR2 sequences are SGHAT and FQNNGV. V was clipped by 5 bases and J by 2 bases, with 13 bases between them. This CDR3 spans 16 amino acids. The CDR3 bases are TGTGCCAGCAGCCCATCTAGGGTTCCTGGGGCCAACGTCCTGACTTTC. Encoded protein: CASSPSRVPGANVLTF.

The rearrangement links TRBV20-1 to TRBJ2-3; D possibly matches TRBD1 or TRBD2 (5 bases each). The CDR3 loop spans 15 amino acids. V gave up 3 bases and J gave up 0 bases, with 13 bases separating them. The germline CDR1 and CDR2 sequences are DFQATT and SNEGSKA (reference sequence). In nucleotides, the CDR3 is TGCAGTGCTAGTACCGGGACGGCTAGCACAGATACGCAGTATTTT. Translation gives CSASTGTASTDTQYF.

The chain employs TRBV5-1 and TRBJ2-5, with TRBD2 matching over 12 bases. Germline V gene data show CDR1 as SGHRS and CDR2 as YFSETQ. The CDR3 extends over 15 amino acids. The V gene end was trimmed by 6 bases and the J gene end by 5 bases; junction bases not matched to a gene: 8. CDR3 in DNA: TGCGCCAGCAAATCGACTAGCGGGAGTGGCGAGACCCAGTACTTC. Translating gives CASKSTSGSGETQYF.

This clonotype was seen a handful of times. This sequence joins TRBV29-1 and TRBJ2-5; possibly TRBD2 for D (6 bases). Trimming pared 4 bases from V and 2 bases from J, leaving 11 bases between. CDR3 length: 13 amino acids. Germline loops: CDR1 SQVTM, CDR2 ANQGSEA. Written as DNA, the CDR3 is TGCAGCGTTGGTGGCGGGGCTCAAGAGACCCAGTACTTC. This translates into CSVGGGAQETQYF.

The CDR3 nucleotides are TGTGCCAGCAGTCCCCCGGGGGTTAGCAATCAGCCCCAGCATTTT. As protein: CASSPPGVSNQPQHF. The chain is built from TRBV12-3 or TRBV12-4 and TRBJ1-5; possibly TRBD1 for D (5 bases). Trimming took 5 bases from V and 0 from J, leaving 11 bases between them. The length of the CDR3 is 15 residues.

This clonotype was detected many times. V usage is TRBV4-1 and J usage is TRBJ2-5; D is unresolved. Germline V gene lookup returns CDR1 MGHRA and CDR2 YSYEKL. The CDR3 consists of 13 residues. V lost 0 bases and J lost 3, with 5 bases in between. The CDR3 DNA sequence: TGCGCCAGCAGCCAAGATTCGGAAGAGACCCAGTACTTC. Translated, it gives CASSQDSEETQYF.

This clonotype was seen a handful of times. The genes are TRBV6-1 and TRBJ1-5; D call uncertain. V lost 8 bases and J lost 0, with 11 bases in between. The CDR3 covers 14 residues. The germline CDR1 and CDR2 sequences are MNHNS and SASEGT. Here the CDR3 DNA reads TGTGCCAGCGTGAGAGATCGTAGCAATCAGCCCCAGCATTTT. Protein: CASVRDRSNQPQHF.

V gene TRBV10-3 combines with J gene TRBJ2-1, with unresolved D. Germline CDR1 is ENHRY and CDR2 is SYGVKD. The CDR3 loop spans 13 amino acids. Deletions cut 0 bases from V and 10 bases from J, with 10 bases between. For the CDR3, the DNA is TGTGCCATCAGTGAGTCGATTGAGTGGGAGCAGTTCTTC. Its translation: CAISESIEWEQFF.

The V call is TRBV7-9, the J call TRBJ2-3; 12 bases match TRBD2. The V gene end was trimmed by 3 bases and the J gene end by 4 bases; junction bases not matched to a gene: 5. The germline V gene has CDR1 SEHNR and CDR2 FQNEAQ (reference sequence). The CDR3 runs 16 residues. This chain's CDR3 is CASSFGASGRADTQYF. The CDR3 DNA is TGTGCCAGCAGCTTTGGCGCTAGCGGGAGGGCAGATACGCAGTATTTT.

The chain recombines TRBV20-1 with TRBJ1-1; D is unresolved. Trimming pared 5 bases from V and 1 base from J, leaving 8 bases between. The CDR3 totals 12 residues. Germline V gene data show CDR1 as DFQATT and CDR2 as SNEGSKA (reference sequence). The CDR3 DNA sequence: TGCAGTGCTGTCCCGGGGAACACTGAAGCTTTCTTT. Translation: CSAVPGNTEAFF.

This clonotype appeared many times. The gene calls are TRBV28 and TRBJ2-1; 11 positions agree with TRBD2. The CDR3 loop spans 14 amino acids. Germline CDR1 MDHEN, CDR2 SYDVKM. V shed 7 bases, J shed 6 bases, and the junction held 5 bases outside the gene matches. The DNA of the CDR3 is TGTGCCAGCACGGGACTAGCGGAAGGCAATGAGCAGTTCTTC. Amino acids: CASTGLAEGNEQFF.